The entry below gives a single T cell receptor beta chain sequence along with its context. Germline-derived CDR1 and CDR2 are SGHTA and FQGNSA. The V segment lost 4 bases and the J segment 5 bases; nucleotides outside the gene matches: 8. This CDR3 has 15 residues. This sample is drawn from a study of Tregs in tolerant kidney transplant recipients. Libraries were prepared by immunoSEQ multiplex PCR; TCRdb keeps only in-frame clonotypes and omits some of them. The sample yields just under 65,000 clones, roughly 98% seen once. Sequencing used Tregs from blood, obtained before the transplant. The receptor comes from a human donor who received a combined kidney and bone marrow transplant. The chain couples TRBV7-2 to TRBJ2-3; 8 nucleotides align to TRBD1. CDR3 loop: CASSSTRTGLDTQYF. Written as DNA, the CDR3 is TGTGCCAGCAGCTCGACGAGGACAGGGCTAGATACGCAGTATTTT.